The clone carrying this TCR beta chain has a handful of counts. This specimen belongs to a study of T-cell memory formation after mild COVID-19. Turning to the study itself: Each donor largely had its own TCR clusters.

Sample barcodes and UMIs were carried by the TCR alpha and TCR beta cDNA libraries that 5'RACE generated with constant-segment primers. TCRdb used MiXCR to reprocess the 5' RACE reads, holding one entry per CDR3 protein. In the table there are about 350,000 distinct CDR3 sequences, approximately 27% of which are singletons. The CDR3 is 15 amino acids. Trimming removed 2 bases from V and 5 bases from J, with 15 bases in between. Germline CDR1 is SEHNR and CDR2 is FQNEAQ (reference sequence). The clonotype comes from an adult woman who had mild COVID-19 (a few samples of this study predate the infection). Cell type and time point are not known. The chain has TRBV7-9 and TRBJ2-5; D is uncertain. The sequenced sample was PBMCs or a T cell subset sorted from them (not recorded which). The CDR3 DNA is TGTGCCAGCAGCTTACCCTTGGGTCTGGGGGAGACCCAGTACTTC. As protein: CASSLPLGLGETQYF.